The clone carrying this T cell receptor (beta chain) was detected ten times or more. Its antigen remains unidentified. This specimen belongs to a study of T cells after yellow fever vaccination. Study-wide findings and caveats: Just a small share of clonotypes turned up in the CD4 compartment as well as the CD8 compartment.

Template switching by 5'RACE produced TCR cDNA, adding a universal primer site and UMIs. A single record per CDR3 protein comes from TCRdb applying MiXCR to the 5' RACE reads. This table holds some 300,000 distinct CDR3 sequences, around 3.6% found once. This specimen was PBMCs, taken on the day of the yellow fever booster vaccination. This TCR was recovered from a man between 18 and 35 years old who received the YFV17D yellow fever vaccine.

This CDR3 reads CASSLVQLEDNEQFF. In nucleotides, the CDR3 is TGTGCCAGCAGCTTGGTACAGCTGGAGGACAATGAGCAGTTCTTC. The genes are TRBV7-9 and TRBJ2-1, with a tentative D call TRBD2 (5 bases). Trimming took 3 bases from V and 5 from J, leaving 14 bases between them. Germline CDR1 reads SEHNR; CDR2 reads FQNEAQ (reference sequence). This CDR3 is 15 amino acids long.